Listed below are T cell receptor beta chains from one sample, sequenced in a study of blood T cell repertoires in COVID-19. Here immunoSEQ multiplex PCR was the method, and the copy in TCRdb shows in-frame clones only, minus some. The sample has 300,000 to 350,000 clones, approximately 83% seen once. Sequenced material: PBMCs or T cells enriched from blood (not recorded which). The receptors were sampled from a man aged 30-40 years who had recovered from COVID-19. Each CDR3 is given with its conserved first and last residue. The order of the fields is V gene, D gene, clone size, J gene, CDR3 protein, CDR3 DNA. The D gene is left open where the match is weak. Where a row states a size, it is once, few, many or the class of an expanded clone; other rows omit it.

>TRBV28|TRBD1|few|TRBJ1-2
CASRQQGVSNYGYTF
TGTGCCAGCAGGCAGCAGGGGGTATCTAACTATGGCTACACCTTC
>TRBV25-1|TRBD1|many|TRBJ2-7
CASSETGTGSYEQYF
TGTGCCAGCAGTGAAACCGGGACAGGGTCCTACGAGCAGTACTTC
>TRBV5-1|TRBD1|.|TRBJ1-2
CASSHDRVNYGYTF
TGCGCCAGCAGTCATGACAGGGTTAACTATGGCTACACCTTC
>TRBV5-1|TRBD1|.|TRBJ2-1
CASSARAGQAPLYNEQFF
TGCGCCAGCAGCGCCCGCGCTGGACAGGCCCCCCTCTACAATGAGCAGTTCTTC
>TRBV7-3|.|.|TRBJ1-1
CASSPHREGEAFF
TGTGCCAGCAGCCCGCACAGGGAGGGTGAAGCTTTCTTT
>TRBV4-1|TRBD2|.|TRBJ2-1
CASSQGGTDEQFF
TGCGCCAGCAGCCAGGGGGGGACCGATGAGCAGTTCTTC
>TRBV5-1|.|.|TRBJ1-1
CASSYPGMENTEAFF
TGCGCCAGCAGCTATCCAGGGATGGAGAACACTGAAGCTTTCTTT
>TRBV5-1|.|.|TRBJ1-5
CASSLSGRDQPQHF
TGCGCCAGCAGCTTGTCAGGGAGGGATCAGCCCCAGCATTTT
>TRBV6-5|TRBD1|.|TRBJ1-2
CASSYQTGSSGYTF
TGTGCCAGCAGTTACCAGACAGGGAGTAGTGGCTACACCTTC
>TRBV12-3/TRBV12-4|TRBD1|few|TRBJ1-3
CASRGQGVHTIYF
TGTGCCAGCAGGGGACAGGGAGTTCACACCATATATTTT
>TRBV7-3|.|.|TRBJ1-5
CASSFRQINQPQHF
TGTGCCAGCAGCTTCAGGCAGATCAATCAGCCCCAGCATTTT
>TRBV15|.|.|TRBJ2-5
CATSIQGTETQYF
TGTGCCACCAGCATCCAGGGCACAGAGACCCAGTACTTC
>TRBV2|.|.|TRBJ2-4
CASSADRTAKNIQYF
TGTGCCAGCAGTGCCGATCGGACAGCGAAAAACATTCAGTACTTC
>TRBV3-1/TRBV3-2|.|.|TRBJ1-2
CASSQRRIENYGYTF
TGTGCCAGCAGCCAAAGGCGGATAGAAAACTATGGCTACACCTTC
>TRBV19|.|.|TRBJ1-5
CASAERPDQPQHF
TGTGCCAGTGCGGAGAGACCCGATCAGCCCCAGCATTTT
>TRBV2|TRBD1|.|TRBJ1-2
CASSERGLGYGYTF
TGTGCCAGCAGTGAAAGGGGGCTGGGTTATGGCTACACCTTC
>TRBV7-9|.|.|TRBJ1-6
CASSLPGYNSPLHF
TGTGCCAGCAGCTTACCCGGTTATAATTCACCCCTCCACTTT
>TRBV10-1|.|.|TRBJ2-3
CASSEGGETDTQYF
TGCGCCAGCAGTGAGGGCGGGGAGACAGATACGCAGTATTTT
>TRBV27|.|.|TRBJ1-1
CASSSQFSEAFF
TGTGCCAGCAGTTCACAATTTTCCGAAGCTTTCTTT
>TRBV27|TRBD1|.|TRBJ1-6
CASSEGQGGSPLHF
TGTGCCAGCAGTGAGGGACAAGGGGGCTCACCCCTCCACTTT
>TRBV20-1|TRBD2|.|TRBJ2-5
CSASYASGGAETQYF
TGCAGTGCTAGTTATGCTAGCGGGGGTGCAGAGACCCAGTACTTC